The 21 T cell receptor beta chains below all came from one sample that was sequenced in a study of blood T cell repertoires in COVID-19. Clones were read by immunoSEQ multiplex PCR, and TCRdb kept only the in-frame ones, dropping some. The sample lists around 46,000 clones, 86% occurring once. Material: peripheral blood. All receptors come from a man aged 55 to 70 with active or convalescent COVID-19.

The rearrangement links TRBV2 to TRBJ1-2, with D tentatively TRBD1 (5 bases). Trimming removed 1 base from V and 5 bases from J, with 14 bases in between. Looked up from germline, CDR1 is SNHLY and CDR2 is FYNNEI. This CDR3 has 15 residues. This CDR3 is CASSEEGVLPYGYTF. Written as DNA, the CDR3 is TGTGCCAGCAGTGAAGAAGGGGTTCTTCCGTATGGCTACACCTTC.

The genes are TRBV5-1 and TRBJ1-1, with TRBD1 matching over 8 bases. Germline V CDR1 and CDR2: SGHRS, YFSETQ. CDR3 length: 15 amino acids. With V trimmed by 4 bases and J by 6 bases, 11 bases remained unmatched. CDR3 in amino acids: CASSTNGQGESEAFF. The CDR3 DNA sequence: TGCGCCAGCAGCACGAACGGACAGGGAGAATCTGAAGCTTTCTTT.

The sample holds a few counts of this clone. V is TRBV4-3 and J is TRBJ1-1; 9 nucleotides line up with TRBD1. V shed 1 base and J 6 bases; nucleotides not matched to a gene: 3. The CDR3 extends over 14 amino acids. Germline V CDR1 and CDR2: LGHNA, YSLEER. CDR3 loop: CASSQGQGEAEAFF. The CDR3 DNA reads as TGCGCCAGCAGCCAAGGACAGGGGGAGGCTGAAGCTTTCTTT.

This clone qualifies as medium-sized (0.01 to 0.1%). In DNA, the CDR3 is TGTGCCAGCAAGGCTAGCGGGGTCGATGAGCAGTTCTTC. It codes for CASKASGVDEQFF. The chain couples TRBV6-5 to TRBJ2-1; 9 bases fit TRBD2. CDR3 size: 13 residues. Germline V gene lookup returns CDR1 MNHEY and CDR2 SVGAGI. V was clipped by 7 bases and J by 8 bases; unmatched bases: 6.

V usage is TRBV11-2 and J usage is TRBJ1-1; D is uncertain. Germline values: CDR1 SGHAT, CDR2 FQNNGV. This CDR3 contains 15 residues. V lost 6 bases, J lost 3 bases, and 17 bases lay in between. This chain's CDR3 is CASSHRGIVDTEAFF. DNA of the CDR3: TGTGCCAGCAGTCACCGAGGAATTGTGGACACTGAAGCTTTCTTT.

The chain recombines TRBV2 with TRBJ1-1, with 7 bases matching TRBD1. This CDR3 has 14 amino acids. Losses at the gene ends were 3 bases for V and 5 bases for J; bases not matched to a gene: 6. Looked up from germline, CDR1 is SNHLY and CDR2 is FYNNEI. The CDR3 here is CASSDPGGRTEAFF. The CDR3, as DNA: TGTGCCAGCAGTGATCCAGGGGGAAGGACTGAAGCTTTCTTT.

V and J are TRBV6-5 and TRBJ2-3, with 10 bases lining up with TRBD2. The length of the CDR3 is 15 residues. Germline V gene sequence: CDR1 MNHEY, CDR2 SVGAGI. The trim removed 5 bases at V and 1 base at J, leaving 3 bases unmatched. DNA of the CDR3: TGTGCCAGCAGTCCCCTAGCGGGAGGCACAGATACGCAGTATTTT. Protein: CASSPLAGGTDTQYF.

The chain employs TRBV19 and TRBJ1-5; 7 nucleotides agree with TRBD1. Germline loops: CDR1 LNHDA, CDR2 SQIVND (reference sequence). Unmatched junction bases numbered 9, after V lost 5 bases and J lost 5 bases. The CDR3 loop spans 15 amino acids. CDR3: CASSLFGRGHQPQHF. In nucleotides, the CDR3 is TGTGCCAGTAGTTTGTTTGGAAGGGGGCATCAGCCCCAGCATTTT. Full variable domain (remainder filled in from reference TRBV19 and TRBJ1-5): DGGITQSPKYLFRKEGQNVTLSCEQNLNHDAMYWYRQDPGQGLRLIYYSQIVNDFQKGDIAEGYSVSREKKESFPLTVTSAQKNPTAFYLCASSLFGRGHQPQHFGDGTRLSIL.

CDR3: CASSNPQGNTGELFF. The CDR3 coding sequence is TGTGCCAGCAGCAACCCCCAGGGGAACACCGGGGAGCTGTTTTTT. The chain recombines TRBV7-9 with TRBJ2-2, with D perhaps TRBD1 (5 bases). V was shortened by 5 bases and J by 1 base, with 11 bases between the two germline ends. This CDR3 region has 15 residues. CDR1 is SEHNR, CDR2 FQNEAQ, per germline (reference sequence).

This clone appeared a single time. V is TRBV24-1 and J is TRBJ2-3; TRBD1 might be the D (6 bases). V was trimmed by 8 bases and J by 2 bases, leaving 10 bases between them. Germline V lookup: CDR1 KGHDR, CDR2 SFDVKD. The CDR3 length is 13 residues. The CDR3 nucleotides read TGTGCCACCAACCGGGACAACACAGATACGCAGTATTTT. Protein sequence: CATNRDNTDTQYF.

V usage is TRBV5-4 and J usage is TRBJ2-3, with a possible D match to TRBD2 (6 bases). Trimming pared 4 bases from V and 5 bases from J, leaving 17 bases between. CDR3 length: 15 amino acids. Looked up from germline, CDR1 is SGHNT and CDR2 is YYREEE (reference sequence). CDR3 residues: CASSPGGILGDTQYF. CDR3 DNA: TGTGCCAGCAGCCCTGGGGGGATTCTTGGAGATACGCAGTATTTT.

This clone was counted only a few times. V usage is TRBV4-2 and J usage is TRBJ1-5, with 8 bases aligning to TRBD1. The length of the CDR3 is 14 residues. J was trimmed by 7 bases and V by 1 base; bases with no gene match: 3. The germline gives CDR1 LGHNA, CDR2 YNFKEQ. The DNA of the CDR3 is TGTGCCAGCAGCCAAGGACAGGGGCTCCAGCCCCAGCATTTT. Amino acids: CASSQGQGLQPQHF.

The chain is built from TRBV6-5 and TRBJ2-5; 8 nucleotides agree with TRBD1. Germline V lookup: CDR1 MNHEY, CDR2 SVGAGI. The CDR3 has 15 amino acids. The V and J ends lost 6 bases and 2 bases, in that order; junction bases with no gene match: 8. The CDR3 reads CASSFRQGRQETQYF. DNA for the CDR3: TGTGCCAGCAGCTTCAGACAGGGGAGGCAAGAGACCCAGTACTTC.

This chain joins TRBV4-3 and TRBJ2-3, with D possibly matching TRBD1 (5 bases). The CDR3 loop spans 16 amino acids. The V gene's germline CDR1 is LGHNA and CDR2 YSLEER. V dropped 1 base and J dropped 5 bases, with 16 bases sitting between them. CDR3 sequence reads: CASSQGVGPPLDTQYF. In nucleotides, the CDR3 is TGCGCCAGCAGCCAAGGGGTGGGGCCCCCCTTAGATACGCAGTATTTT.

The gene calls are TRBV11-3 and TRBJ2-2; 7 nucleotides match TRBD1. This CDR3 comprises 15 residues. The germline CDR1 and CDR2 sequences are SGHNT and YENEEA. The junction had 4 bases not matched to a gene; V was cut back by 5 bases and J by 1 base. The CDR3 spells CASSPRTGNTGELFF. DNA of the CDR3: TGTGCCAGCAGCCCCCGGACAGGGAACACCGGGGAGCTGTTTTTT.

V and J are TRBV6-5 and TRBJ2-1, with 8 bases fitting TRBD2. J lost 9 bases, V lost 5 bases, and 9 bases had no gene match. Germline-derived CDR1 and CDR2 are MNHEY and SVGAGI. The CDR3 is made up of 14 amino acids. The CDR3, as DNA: TGTGCCAGCAGTCGGGGGGGGGAGGTCAGTGAGCAGTTCTTC. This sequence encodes CASSRGGEVSEQFF.

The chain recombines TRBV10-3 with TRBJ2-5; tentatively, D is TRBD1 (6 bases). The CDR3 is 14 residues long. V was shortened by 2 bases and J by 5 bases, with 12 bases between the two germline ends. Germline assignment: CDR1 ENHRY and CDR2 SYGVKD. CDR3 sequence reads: CAISEAGAEETQYF. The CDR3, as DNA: TGTGCCATCAGTGAGGCAGGGGCAGAGGAGACCCAGTACTTC.

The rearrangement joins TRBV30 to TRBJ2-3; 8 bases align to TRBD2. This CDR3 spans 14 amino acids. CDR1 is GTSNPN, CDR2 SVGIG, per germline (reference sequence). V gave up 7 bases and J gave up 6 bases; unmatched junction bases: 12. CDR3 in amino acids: CASGSGAFSDTQYF. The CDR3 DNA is TGTGCCTCTGGTAGCGGGGCCTTTTCCGATACGCAGTATTTT.

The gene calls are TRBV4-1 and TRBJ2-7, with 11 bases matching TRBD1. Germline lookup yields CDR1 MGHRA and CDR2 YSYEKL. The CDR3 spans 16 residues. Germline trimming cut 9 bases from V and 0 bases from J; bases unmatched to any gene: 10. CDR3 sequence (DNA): TGCGCCAGTCGAGCCGTAGGGACAGGGGGCTCCTACGAGCAGTACTTC. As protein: CASRAVGTGGSYEQYF.

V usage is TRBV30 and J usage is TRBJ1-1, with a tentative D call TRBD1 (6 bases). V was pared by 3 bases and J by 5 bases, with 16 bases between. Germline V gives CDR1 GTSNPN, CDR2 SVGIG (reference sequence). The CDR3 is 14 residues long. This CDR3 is CAWSRSRGQTEAFF. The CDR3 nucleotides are TGTGCCTGGAGCCGAAGCAGGGGCCAGACTGAAGCTTTCTTT.

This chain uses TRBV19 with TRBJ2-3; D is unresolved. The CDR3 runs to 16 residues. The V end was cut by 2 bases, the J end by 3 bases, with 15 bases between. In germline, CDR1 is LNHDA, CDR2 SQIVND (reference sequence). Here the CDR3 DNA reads TGTGCCAGTAGTATATTGGTCCCAGGTTCGACAGATACGCAGTATTTT. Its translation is CASSILVPGSTDTQYF.